The 3 T cell receptor beta chains below come from one sample, sequenced in a study of T cell repertoires in cytomegalovirus infection (dated by TCRdb to the late 2010s). Data came from an Illumina HiSeq 1500. TCRdb reprocessing: public reads trimmed at Q25 with fastp, clones called with MiXCR, in-frame beta chains kept. All rows with the same CDR3 protein become a single entry with the most common DNA and genes. Present in this sample are approximately 700,000 distinct CDR3 sequences, 35% to 45% of which were seen just once. The biggest ten clones account for roughly 2.8% of the sample. Input material: PBMCs. These receptors all come from a human donor in good health (CMV status not recorded). Some clones in this sample may be carry-over from other donors' samples.

This chain connects TRBV7-2 to TRBJ2-7; D is perhaps TRBD2 (7 bases). The length of the CDR3 is 19 residues. Trimming stripped 0 bases from V and 3 bases from J, with 24 bases between. The germline V gene has CDR1 SGHTA and CDR2 FQGNSA. CDR3 DNA: TGTGCCAGCAGCTTAGCTATCGAGAGGGAGGGGGGAATACACTACGAGCAGTACTTC. It encodes CASSLAIEREGGIHYEQYF.

J is TRBJ2-1 and V is TRBV20-1, with D hard to call. In germline, CDR1 is DFQATT, CDR2 SNEGSKA (reference sequence). The CDR3 covers 13 residues. Trimming took 0 bases from V and 2 from J, leaving 5 bases between them. The CDR3 loop reads CSARDPAYNEQFF. The CDR3 bases are TGCAGTGCTAGAGATCCAGCCTACAATGAGCAGTTCTTC.

The chain carries TRBV5-4 and TRBJ2-3; tentatively, D is TRBD1 (5 bases). This CDR3 has 15 residues. V was pared by 4 bases and J by 2 bases, with 14 bases between. The germline V gene encodes CDR1 SGHNT and CDR2 YYREEE (reference sequence). DNA of the CDR3: TGTGCCAGCAGCCCAGGCGGACAAACCACAGATACGCAGTATTTT. Amino acids: CASSPGGQTTDTQYF.